This T cell receptor beta chain came from a study of blood T cells in healthy people across ages. Donation came from healthy Caucasian individuals in Russia who were aged 6 to 90. CDR1 is MNHEY and CDR2 is SMNVEV in the germline V gene (reference sequence). V lost 0 bases and J lost 11; bases outside the gene matches: 5. The CDR3 is made up of 14 amino acids. A second PCR, run for roughly 7 to 11 cycles, used a sample-barcoded 5' primer plus a J-beta primer mix. Every individual sample yielded 2.5 million or more paired-end reads (each containing CDR3). Each CDR3 protein gets one entry after TCRdb re-called the 5' RACE reads with MiXCR. Of about a million distinct CDR3 sequences detected, more than 30% appear once; the ten largest clones hold about an eighth.

Material for sequencing was blood. The sequence derives from a man aged 18 to 29 in good health. The rearrangement uses TRBV27 and TRBJ2-5, with TRBD2 matching over 11 bases. CDR3 sequence reads: CASSLSLAGGEQYF. The CDR3 nucleotides are TGTGCCAGCAGTTTATCGCTAGCGGGGGGTGAGCAGTACTTC.